The TCR beta chain under discussion was sequenced for a study of blood T cell repertoires in COVID-19. Study information: Specimens from acute and convalescent COVID-19 originated in the United States, Italy and Spain. Sample material is recorded as cDNA or gDNA derived from T cells, B-cell-depleted T cells, or PBMCs.

Authors' methods: Estimation of nucleated cell counts was performed using reference gene primer amplification. Produced via immunoSEQ multiplex PCR; TCRdb's table is partial and in-frame only. That table supplies the V and J calls and clone size; D and trimming were determined from the DNA. The data hold about 330,000 clones, with roughly 85% observed a single time. This CDR3 spans 14 amino acids. The table lists this clone with a count of one. This TCR came from a human donor in a cohort sampled during active COVID-19. Sequencing was done on a sample of peripheral blood. The rearrangement uses TRBV21-1 and TRBJ2-1; TRBD2 reflects the table's D call only, with no check against the DNA. TRBV21-1 is an annotated pseudogene. This CDR3 reads CASSSRDFLNEQFF. CDR3 bases: TGTGCCAGCAGCAGTCGGGACTTCCTCAATGAGCAGTTCTTC.